This T cell receptor beta chain is drawn from a study of blood T cell repertoires in COVID-19. On the study more broadly: Samples representing acute and convalescent COVID-19 were sourced from the United States, Italy and Spain. PBMCs, B-cell-depleted T cells, or T cells were the source of the cDNA or gDNA that made up the material.

Participants' own reports of clinical history determined their cohort assignment. The CDR3 contains 13 residues. The V end was cut by 8 bases, the J end by 6 bases, with 17 bases between. Germline CDR1 and CDR2: LNHDA and SQIVND (reference sequence). Per the study methods: Reference gene primer amplification yielded estimated nucleated cell counts. Assay used: immunoSEQ multiplex PCR; TCRdb lists only in-frame clones, some missing. V, J and clone size derive from that table, while D and trimming were established from the DNA sequence. Of around 140,000 clones in the sample, around 84% were seen once. The sequenced sample was PBMCs or T cells enriched from blood (not recorded which). V is TRBV19 and J is TRBJ2-7, with D possibly being TRBD1 (5 bases). The TCR originated in a man between 35 and 55 years old with acute COVID-19. The CDR3 DNA reads TGTGCCAGTGGCAAGGCAGGGCAGGGCGAGCAGTACTTC. Protein: CASGKAGQGEQYF. Drawing the rest from reference TRBV19 and TRBJ2-7, the complete variable domain is DGGITQSPKYLFRKEGQNVTLSCEQNLNHDAMYWYRQDPGQGLRLIYYSQIVNDFQKGDIAEGYSVSREKKESFPLTVTSAQKNPTAFYLCASGKAGQGEQYFGPGTRLTVT.